This TCR beta chain was obtained from a study of blood T cell repertoires in COVID-19. Study background: Collection of acute and convalescent COVID-19 samples took place in the United States, Italy and Spain. The cDNA or gDNA used as material had been derived from T cells, B-cell-depleted T cells, or PBMCs.

Authors' processing steps: Estimated nucleated cell counts came from reference gene primer amplification. Profiled with immunoSEQ multiplex PCR; TCRdb holds only in-frame clones, not every one. V and J calls and clone size follow that table, whereas D and trimming were derived from the DNA. In the table there are nearly 90,000 clones, 88% of which are singletons. The CDR3 contains 18 residues. Germline lookup yields CDR1 KGHDR and CDR2 SFDVKD. V was cut by 0 bases and J by 0 bases, with 11 bases left in between. The TCR originated in a man aged 55-75 years with acute or convalescent COVID-19. The sequencing sample was made of peripheral blood. V is TRBV24-1 and J is TRBJ1-6; tentative D call: TRBD1 (6 bases). CDR3 region: CATSDLTGQSSYNSPLHF. The CDR3 DNA sequence: TGTGCCACCAGTGATTTGACAGGGCAAAGCTCCTATAATTCACCCCTCCACTTT.